These 15 T cell receptor beta chains were all obtained from the same sample, sequenced in a study of T cells in Graves' hyperthyroidism and ophthalmopathy. Authors of the study amplified TCR beta CDR3 regions from RNA transcripts. HTBI primers drove first-round RT-PCR of the TCR CDR3. Each CDR3 protein gets one entry after TCRdb re-called the multiplex PCR reads with MiXCR. The sample includes about 560,000 distinct CDR3 sequences, 16% seen only once; the top ten take 15% to 20%. Sequenced sample: blood. These receptors were taken from a woman aged 18-29 years with Graves' hyperthyroidism.

The chain recombines TRBV14 with TRBJ2-3; no clear D. Trimming removed 4 bases at V and 7 bases at J, with 6 bases between. Germline assignment: CDR1 SGHDN and CDR2 FVKESK. The CDR3 is 11 residues long. The CDR3 reads CASSPGYTQYF. DNA for the CDR3: TGTGCCAGCAGCCCGGGCTATACGCAGTATTTT.

This clonotype was observed a few times. A read error may produce the germline difference seen at one junction end. Written as DNA, the CDR3 is TGTACCTGGAGCGGGGACAGCGACATGAACACTGAAGCTTTCTTT. Encoded protein: CTWSGDSDMNTEAFF. V is TRBV30 and J is TRBJ1-1; 7 bases fit TRBD1. Germline values: CDR1 GTSNPN, CDR2 SVGIG (reference sequence). The CDR3 runs to 15 residues.

This clonotype was seen repeatedly, ten times or more. The chain couples TRBV12-3 or TRBV12-4 to TRBJ2-1; D could derive from TRBD1 or TRBD2 (6 bases each). CDR3 size: 15 residues. V lost 7 bases and J 5 bases, leaving 18 bases between the germline ends. This chain's CDR3 is CASKPTGPGDNEQFF. CDR3 bases: TGTGCCAGCAAACCGACAGGCCCGGGGGACAATGAGCAGTTCTTC.

The V gene is TRBV4-3, the J gene TRBJ1-1, with unresolved D. The CDR3 consists of 15 residues. The germline V gene encodes CDR1 LGHNA and CDR2 YSLEER. Trimming shortened V by 4 bases and J by 0 bases, and 12 bases separated the two germline ends. CDR3 DNA: TGCGCCAGCAGCCTGGAGCTCCGGATGAACACTGAAGCTTTCTTT. This translates into CASSLELRMNTEAFF.

Worth noting for this clonotype: Being one base from a much bigger clone, this may be a read error. This rearrangement joins TRBV12-3 or TRBV12-4 to TRBJ2-7, with 7 bases that match TRBD1. Trimming at V came to 3 bases and at J to 2 bases, leaving 4 bases not matched to a gene. The CDR3 contains 14 residues. The CDR3 is CASSFGDRPYEQYF. The CDR3 nucleotides are TGTGCCAGCAGTTTCGGGGACAGACCCTACGAGCAGTACTTC.

This clonotype has a count of ten or more. CDR3: CASSLPGYHEKLFF. For the CDR3, the DNA is TGTGCCAGCAGTTTACCTGGATATCATGAAAAACTGTTTTTT. The chain recombines TRBV28 with TRBJ1-4; D is unclear. The CDR3 totals 14 residues. In germline, CDR1 is MDHEN, CDR2 SYDVKM. Between the trimmed V and J ends, which lost 2 bases and 6 bases, there was a span of 10 bases.

The chain carries TRBV29-1 and TRBJ2-3; tentative D call: TRBD2 (6 bases). The CDR3 sequence is 13 residues long. Germline lookup yields CDR1 SQVTM and CDR2 ANQGSEA. Trimming removed 1 base at V and 1 base at J, with 6 bases between. The CDR3: CSVEASGTDTQYF. For the CDR3, the DNA is TGCAGCGTTGAAGCTAGCGGCACAGATACGCAGTATTTT.

The chain carries TRBV4-3 and TRBJ1-1; 7 nucleotides line up with TRBD1. Germline CDR1 and CDR2: LGHNA and YSLEER. The CDR3 runs to 14 residues. Unmatched junction bases numbered 5, after V lost 3 bases and J lost 4 bases. The CDR3 DNA sequence: TGCGCCAGCAGCCAGGGGGACAGCCGCACTGAAGCTTTCTTT. Its translation: CASSQGDSRTEAFF.

This clonotype was seen ten or more times. This sequence joins TRBV29-1 and TRBJ1-1; D unclear. The CDR3 covers 12 residues. V lost 8 bases and J 1 base, leaving 11 bases between the germline ends. The germline CDR1 and CDR2 sequences are SQVTM and ANQGSEA. CDR3 nucleotides: TGCAGCTTTTACACCCCGAACACTGAAGCTTTCTTT. Translated, it gives CSFYTPNTEAFF.

J is TRBJ2-2 and V is TRBV12-5; 11 nucleotides agree with TRBD2. V gave up 0 bases and J gave up 4 bases; unmatched junction bases: 7. Per germline, CDR1 LGHNT and CDR2 FRNRAP. The CDR3 has 18 residues. The DNA for the CDR3 is TGTGCTAGTGGTTTGGTCGGGGGGACTAGCGGCTTCACCGGGGAGCTGTTTTTT. It yields the protein CASGLVGGTSGFTGELFF.

The chain joins TRBV25-1 to TRBJ2-1, with 7 bases lining up with TRBD2. The germline CDR1 and CDR2 sequences are MGHDK and SYGVNS. Unmatched junction bases numbered 3, after V lost 5 bases and J lost 2 bases. CDR3 length: 14 residues. This CDR3 reads CASSIAGAYNEQFF. The CDR3, as DNA: TGTGCCAGCAGTATTGCGGGGGCCTACAATGAGCAGTTCTTC.

The table lists this clonotype with a few counts. The chain's CDR3 is CASSNWRAETQYF. The CDR3 DNA reads TGTGCCAGCAGTAATTGGAGGGCCGAGACCCAGTACTTC. This chain connects TRBV12-3 or TRBV12-4 to TRBJ2-5; maybe TRBD2 (6 bases). V was cut by 5 bases and J by 5 bases, with 12 bases left in between. The CDR3 runs to 13 residues.

As for this clonotype: This may come from a read error, since a much larger clone is one base off. J is TRBJ2-4 and V is TRBV28; tentative D call: TRBD1 (5 bases). The CDR3 has 12 amino acids. The germline V gene encodes CDR1 MDHEN and CDR2 SYDVKM. Deletions cut 5 bases from V and 9 bases from J, with 11 bases between. CDR3 nucleotides: TGTGCCAGCAGTATGCCCAGGGCCATTCAGTACTTC. Amino acid sequence: CASSMPRAIQYF.

The chain links TRBV20-1 to TRBJ2-3; TRBD2 matches 10 bases. This CDR3 comprises 15 residues. Germline lookup yields CDR1 DFQATT and CDR2 SNEGSKA (reference sequence). The ends lost 5 bases at V and 3 bases at J; junction bases unmatched: 8. The CDR3 sequence is CSAPQSTSGTDTQYF. CDR3 bases: TGCAGTGCTCCCCAATCGACTAGCGGGACAGATACGCAGTATTTT.

This rearrangement joins TRBV7-9 to TRBJ2-5; 10 nucleotides align to TRBD2. Germline trimming cut 5 bases from V and 2 bases from J; bases unmatched to any gene: 5. Per germline, CDR1 SEHNR and CDR2 FQNEAQ (reference sequence). CDR3 length equals 15 residues. The CDR3 DNA follows: TGTGCCAGCAGCCCTCTAGCGGGGGATCAAGAGACCCAGTACTTC. Encoded protein: CASSPLAGDQETQYF.